This paragraph reports one T cell receptor (beta chain). Its antigen is undetermined. This record comes from a study of regulatory T cells in long-lasting Graves disease. Study conclusions and caveats: Not thyroid tissue but only peripheral blood was studied. Favored usage of TRBV28, TRBJ1-2 and TRBJ2-5 was recorded in persistent disease. The TCR repertoire of persistent Graves' patients was less diverse than that of newly diagnosed ones.

Regarding time point: newly diagnosed GD, antithyroid drugs for less than 3 months. The TCR library was prepared using RNA isolated from PBMCs. The CDR3 is made up of 15 amino acids. Trimming at V came to 8 bases and at J to 10 bases, leaving 9 bases not matched to a gene. HTBI primers from iRepertoire and Arm-PCR of CDR3 regions yielded the TCR beta libraries. TCRdb re-called the multiplex PCR reads with MiXCR, one entry per CDR3 protein. The data show around 450,000 distinct CDR3 sequences, around 16% seen once. These data were also reused for a study on T cells in Graves' hyperthyroidism and ophthalmopathy. In that study: The study used the HTBI primer set for a first-round RT-PCR of the TCR CDR3.

The receptor was isolated from a man in his forties or fifties with Graves disease. The V gene is TRBV12-3 or TRBV12-4, the J gene TRBJ2-2; 14 bases agree with TRBD2. This sample comprised peripheral blood mononuclear cells (PBMCs), obtained at new diagnosis, from a patient treated with antithyroid drugs. The CDR3 DNA sequence: TGTGCCAGCGCCGGGACTAGCGGGAGTTTCGAGGAGCTGTTTTTT. It codes for CASAGTSGSFEELFF.